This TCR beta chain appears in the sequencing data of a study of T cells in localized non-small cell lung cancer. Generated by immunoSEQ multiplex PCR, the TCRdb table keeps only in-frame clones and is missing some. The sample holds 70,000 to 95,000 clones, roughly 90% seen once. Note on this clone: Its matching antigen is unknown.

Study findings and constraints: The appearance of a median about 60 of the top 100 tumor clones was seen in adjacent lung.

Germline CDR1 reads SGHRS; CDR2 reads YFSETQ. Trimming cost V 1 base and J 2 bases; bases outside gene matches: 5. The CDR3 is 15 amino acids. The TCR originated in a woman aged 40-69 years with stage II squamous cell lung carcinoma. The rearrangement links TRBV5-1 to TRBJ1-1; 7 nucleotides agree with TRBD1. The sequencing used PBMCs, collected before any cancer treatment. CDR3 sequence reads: CASSLLGQQNTEAFF. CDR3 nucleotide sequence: TGCGCCAGCAGCTTGTTGGGACAGCAAAACACTGAAGCTTTCTTT.